This passage covers 5 T cell receptor beta chains from one sample sequenced in a study of blood T cell repertoires in COVID-19. Profiled with immunoSEQ multiplex PCR; TCRdb holds only in-frame clones, not every one. This sample has 30,000 to 40,000 clones, with approximately 85% found just once. The specimen sequenced was peripheral blood. The receptors were gathered from a woman aged 55 to 70 with active COVID-19.

The chain couples TRBV20-1 to TRBJ2-4; 9 bases fit TRBD2. V lost 3 bases and J lost 8; bases outside the gene matches: 11. CDR1 and CDR2 from the germline V gene are DFQATT and SNEGSKA (reference sequence). The CDR3 runs to 15 residues. The chain's CDR3 is CSASGAGGSFDIQYF. The CDR3 nucleotides are TGCAGTGCTAGTGGGGCGGGAGGGAGCTTTGACATTCAGTACTTC.

The J gene is TRBJ1-2, the V gene TRBV7-3; 7 bases align to TRBD1. The V gene end was trimmed by 5 bases and the J gene end by 4 bases; junction bases not matched to a gene: 7. Per the germline V gene, CDR1 is SGHTA and CDR2 is FQGTGA. There are 14 residues in the CDR3. Here the CDR3 DNA reads TGTGCCAGCAGCCCTAGTGGGACAGCCTATGGCTACACCTTC. Translated, it gives CASSPSGTAYGYTF.

This chain uses TRBV7-3 with TRBJ2-6, with TRBD1 identical over 8 bases. J was trimmed by 0 bases and V by 1 base; bases with no gene match: 11. The CDR3 is made up of 20 amino acids. Germline lookup yields CDR1 SGHTA and CDR2 FQGTGA. The CDR3 DNA follows: TGTGCCAGCAGCTTAAGGTCATCCAGGACAGGGTACTCTGGGGCCAACGTCCTGACTTTC. Protein: CASSLRSSRTGYSGANVLTF.

This rearrangement joins TRBV27 to TRBJ1-2, with D possibly being TRBD1 (6 bases). The CDR3 covers 17 residues. The V end lost 1 base, the J end lost 3 bases, and 18 bases lay between the germline ends. Germline-derived CDR1 and CDR2 are MNHEY and SMNVEV (reference sequence). CDR3 DNA: TGTGCCAGCAGTTTATTTGCCCGGGTTGAGGGGGACTATGGCTACACCTTC. Protein product: CASSLFARVEGDYGYTF.

The chain joins TRBV5-6 to TRBJ2-7; D remains unclear. CDR1 and CDR2 (germline): SGHDT, YYEEEE. The CDR3 is 12 amino acids. Trimming cost V 4 bases and J 1 base, with 6 bases left between them. The CDR3 region has the DNA TGTGCCAGCAGCCAAAATTCCTACGAGCAGTACTTC. It specifies CASSQNSYEQYF. The complete variable domain, with remaining parts taken from reference TRBV5-6 and TRBJ2-7, reads DAGVTQSPTHLIKTRGQQVTLRCSPKSGHDTVSWYQQALGQGPQFIFQYYEEEERQRGNFPDRFSGHQFPNYSSELNVNALLLGDSALYLCASSQNSYEQYFGPGTRLTVT.